This TCR beta chain was found in a study of control samples from healthy donors and cancer patients. Here immunoSEQ multiplex PCR was the method, and the copy in TCRdb shows in-frame clones only, minus some. The table shows almost 95,000 clones, with about nine tenths occurring only once. This CDR3 has 15 residues. J lost 4 bases, V lost 4 bases, and 5 bases had no gene match. In germline, CDR1 is MNHNY, CDR2 SVGAGI (reference sequence). The sequenced sample consisted of blood. The chain combines TRBV6-6 with TRBJ2-2; 8 nucleotides line up with TRBD2. The sequence came from a woman aged 18 to 35 in good health. CDR3 DNA: TGTGCCAGCAGTTTCCCGGGGACTAGCACCGGGGAGCTGTTTTTT. The encoded protein is CASSFPGTSTGELFF.